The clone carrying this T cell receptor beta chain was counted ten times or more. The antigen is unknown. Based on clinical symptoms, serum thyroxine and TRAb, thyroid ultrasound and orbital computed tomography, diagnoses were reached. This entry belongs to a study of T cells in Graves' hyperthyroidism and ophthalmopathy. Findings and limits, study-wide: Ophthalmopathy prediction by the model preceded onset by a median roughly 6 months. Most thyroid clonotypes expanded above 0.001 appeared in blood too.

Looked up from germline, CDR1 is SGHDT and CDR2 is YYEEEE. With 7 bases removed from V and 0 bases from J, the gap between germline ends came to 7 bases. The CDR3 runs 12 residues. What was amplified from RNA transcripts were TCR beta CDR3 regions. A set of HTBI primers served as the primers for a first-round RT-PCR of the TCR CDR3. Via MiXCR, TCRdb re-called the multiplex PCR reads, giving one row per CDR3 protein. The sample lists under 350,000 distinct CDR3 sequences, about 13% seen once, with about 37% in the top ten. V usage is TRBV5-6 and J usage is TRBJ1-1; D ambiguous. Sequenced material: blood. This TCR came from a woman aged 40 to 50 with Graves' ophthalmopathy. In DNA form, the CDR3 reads TGTGCCAGCGCCTTCTTGAACACTGAAGCTTTCTTT. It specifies CASAFLNTEAFF.